This T cell receptor beta chain appears in the sequencing data of a study of T cell responses to AZD1222 COVID-19 vaccine. General study findings and limits: Nearly half of spike-specific TCRs reportedly go after variant regions that carry no mutations.

The data were produced by immunoSEQ multiplex PCR, yet TCRdb's version contains in-frame clones alone and is incomplete. The sample consists of roughly 150,000 clones, 87% of them appearing once. Samples with a second dose at about 4 or about 12 weeks were pooled together. Germline assignment: CDR1 LNHDA and CDR2 SQIVND (reference sequence). This CDR3 is built from 14 residues. Losses at the gene ends were 3 bases for V and 6 bases for J; bases not matched to a gene: 4. To note about this clone: Its target is unknown.

The V and J genes are TRBV19 and TRBJ2-2; TRBD2 matches at 7 bases. The sequence was collected from an adult who received the AZD1222 COVID-19 vaccine. Sequences were derived from peripheral blood, sampled 28 days after the second AZD1222 dose. The CDR3 sequence is CASSIGRAPGELFF. The CDR3 nucleotides are TGTGCCAGTAGTATTGGGAGGGCCCCCGGGGAGCTGTTTTTT.